The 18 T cell receptor beta chains listed next were all sequenced from one sample in a study of blood T cell repertoires in COVID-19. Data came from immunoSEQ multiplex PCR; TCRdb stores just in-frame clones and leaves some out. The data contain 200,000 to 300,000 clones, 70% to 85% of them seen just once; the ten biggest clones take up approximately 10%. The specimen was peripheral blood. The receptors were sampled from a woman of 80 years or more with acute or convalescent COVID-19.

Worth noting for this clone: This CDR3 is also generated by other DNA sequences in the sample. The rearrangement uses TRBV5-1 and TRBJ2-7; 7 nucleotides line up with TRBD2. Unmatched junction bases numbered 14, after V lost 7 bases and J lost 4 bases. Germline V gene data show CDR1 as SGHRS and CDR2 as YFSETQ. The CDR3 runs to 15 residues. The CDR3 DNA reads TGCGCCAGCTCCCCCGGGGGGACGGGACCTTACGAGCAGTACTTC. Protein product: CASSPGGTGPYEQYF.

This rearrangement joins TRBV5-5 to TRBJ2-1; TRBD1 agrees at 7 bases. Germline CDR1 reads SGHKS; CDR2 reads YYEKEE (reference sequence). This CDR3 has 15 residues. V was clipped by 4 bases and J by 5 bases; unmatched bases: 9. In DNA form, the CDR3 reads TGTGCCAGCAGCACGGACAGGCCCCCCAACAATGAGCAGTTCTTC. Residues: CASSTDRPPNNEQFF.

This rearrangement joins TRBV6-2 or TRBV6-3 to TRBJ2-3; 7 bases fit TRBD2. In germline, CDR1 is MNHEY, CDR2 SVGEGT. The CDR3 runs 17 residues. Trimming at V came to 2 bases and at J to 3 bases, leaving 11 bases not matched to a gene. DNA of the CDR3: TGTGCCAGCAGTTACGGTCCAGCGGGGCGAGGAACAGATACGCAGTATTTT. Residues: CASSYGPAGRGTDTQYF.

V gene TRBV12-5 combines with J gene TRBJ1-5; D not resolved. Per the germline V gene, CDR1 is LGHNT and CDR2 is FRNRAP. There are 12 residues in the CDR3. V lost 1 base, J lost 9 bases, and 7 bases lay in between. CDR3 sequence reads: CASGLEGGPQHF. As DNA, the CDR3 is TGTGCTAGTGGTTTGGAGGGAGGGCCCCAGCATTTT.

The rearrangement joins TRBV6-5 to TRBJ2-1, with 7 bases identical to TRBD1. This CDR3 contains 13 residues. The germline V gene encodes CDR1 MNHEY and CDR2 SVGAGI. Trimming removed 6 bases from V and 4 bases from J; junction bases left unmatched: 3. The CDR3 DNA sequence: TGTGCCAGCAGAGTACAGGGGTACAATGAGCAGTTCTTC. Translation: CASRVQGYNEQFF.

This chain links TRBV6-2 or TRBV6-3 with TRBJ2-3; D is perhaps TRBD1 (5 bases). This CDR3 contains 17 residues. Trimming cost V 0 bases and J 2 bases, with 15 bases left between them. Germline CDR1 is MNHEY and CDR2 is SVGEGT. This CDR3 reads CASSYSLGQGSTDTQYF. The CDR3 bases are TGTGCCAGCAGTTACTCGCTGGGGCAGGGATCCACAGATACGCAGTATTTT.

The V and J genes are TRBV27 and TRBJ1-2; TRBD1 matches 11 bases. The junction had 10 bases not matched to a gene; V was cut back by 3 bases and J by 4 bases. Per the germline V gene, CDR1 is MNHEY and CDR2 is SMNVEV (reference sequence). The CDR3 extends over 17 amino acids. Written as DNA, the CDR3 is TGTGCCAGCAGTTTGAGTCCGGGACAGGGGGTGGGCTATGGCTACACCTTC. The encoded protein is CASSLSPGQGVGYGYTF.

The J gene is TRBJ2-1, the V gene TRBV6-5; D might be TRBD2 (5 bases). CDR1 is MNHEY and CDR2 is SVGAGI in the germline V gene. Trimming removed 8 bases at V and 7 bases at J, with 15 bases between. The CDR3 is made up of 13 amino acids. CDR3 protein: CASSRTGENEQFF. For the CDR3, the DNA is TGTGCCAGCTCAAGAACCGGGGAAAATGAGCAGTTCTTC.

This clone has a single count. The rearrangement joins TRBV5-1 to TRBJ1-2, with 7 bases matching TRBD1. Germline V CDR1 and CDR2: SGHRS, YFSETQ. After removal of 4 bases from V and 5 bases from J, the junction contained 11 bases not matched to a gene. The CDR3 runs 15 residues. The CDR3 DNA reads TGCGCCAGCAGCGTCACCGGGACAGACTCGTATGGCTACACCTTC. Encoded protein: CASSVTGTDSYGYTF.

The rearrangement links TRBV11-2 to TRBJ1-2, with 7 bases identical to TRBD1. The CDR3 is 14 residues long. Trimming at V came to 0 bases and at J to 6 bases, leaving 4 bases not matched to a gene. Germline-derived CDR1 and CDR2 are SGHAT and FQNNGV. Here the CDR3 reads CASSLEQGMDGYTF. For the CDR3, the DNA is TGTGCCAGCAGCTTAGAACAGGGGATGGATGGCTACACCTTC.

This clone was observed a few times. CDR3 bases: TGTGCCAGCAGTGAAGGGTCGGTGATACCCTTCACCTACGAGCAGTACTTC. This sequence encodes CASSEGSVIPFTYEQYF. The chain employs TRBV6-1 and TRBJ2-7; no firm D call. Germline CDR1 reads MNHNS; CDR2 reads SASEGT. The V end lost 1 base, the J end lost 2 bases, and 18 bases lay between the germline ends. The CDR3 has 17 amino acids.

V is TRBV5-4 and J is TRBJ2-1; TRBD1 might be the D (6 bases). V was cut by 4 bases and J by 4 bases, with 6 bases left in between. CDR3 length: 12 residues. CDR1 SGHNT and CDR2 YYREEE come from the germline V gene (reference sequence). The CDR3: CASSQGYNEQFF. Here the CDR3 DNA reads TGTGCCAGCAGCCAGGGGTACAATGAGCAGTTCTTC.

This chain links TRBV7-2 with TRBJ1-1, with 11 nucleotides matching TRBD1. The CDR3 runs 14 residues. Germline values: CDR1 SGHTA, CDR2 FQGNSA. V lost 7 bases, J lost 4 bases, and 5 bases stayed unmatched. The CDR3 region has the DNA TGTGCCAGCACCCGGGACAGGGGGACCACTGAAGCTTTCTTT. It encodes CASTRDRGTTEAFF.

The V gene is TRBV28, the J gene TRBJ1-1, with D hard to call. The CDR3 sequence is 13 residues long. Germline CDR1 is MDHEN and CDR2 is SYDVKM. Between the trimmed V and J ends, which lost 3 bases and 10 bases, there was a span of 15 bases. Here the CDR3 DNA reads TGTGCCAGCAGTTTTTTACAGCCCCTGGGAGCTTTCTTT. It translates to CASSFLQPLGAFF.

This clone turned up a few times. The germline gene is not matched at one end of the junction; a read error may be the cause. The chain joins TRBV7-7 to TRBJ2-5, with TRBD2 identical over 14 bases. This CDR3 comprises 15 residues. CDR1 and CDR2 (germline): SSHAT, FNYEAQ (reference sequence). The chain's CDR3 is CASSQTSGGGKTQYF. As DNA, the CDR3 is TGTGCTAGCAGCCAGACTAGCGGGGGGGGAAAGACCCAGTACTTC.

The chain joins TRBV11-2 to TRBJ2-2; the D gene is possibly TRBD2 (6 bases). CDR1 and CDR2 (germline): SGHAT, FQNNGV. Between the trimmed V and J ends, which lost 2 bases and 0 bases, there was a span of 13 bases. The CDR3 sequence is 17 residues long. This CDR3 reads CASSLRGASANTGELFF. CDR3 in DNA: TGTGCCAGCAGCTTACGCGGCGCTAGCGCGAACACCGGGGAGCTGTTTTTT.

The rearrangement joins TRBV15 to TRBJ2-5; no clear D. Trimming left V 5 bases short and J 2 bases short, with 12 bases between. Germline CDR1 and CDR2: LNHNV and YYDKDF (reference sequence). There are 14 residues in the CDR3. The CDR3 loop is CATSPTPTQETQYF. The CDR3 region has the DNA TGTGCCACCAGCCCCACACCGACTCAAGAGACCCAGTACTTC.

This sequence joins TRBV6-6 and TRBJ1-6, with D possibly being TRBD1 (5 bases). CDR3 length: 17 residues. CDR1 and CDR2 (germline): MNHNY, SVGAGI (reference sequence). Trimming left V 5 bases short and J 1 base short, with 15 bases between. CDR3 in DNA: TGTGCCAGCAGTCCTCAGGGTTCTGGGTCCTATAATTCACCCCTCCACTTT. The encoded protein is CASSPQGSGSYNSPLHF.